Below, 27 T cell receptor beta chains from the same sample are listed, as sequenced in a study of T cell responses to AZD1222 COVID-19 vaccine. Measured with immunoSEQ multiplex PCR; TCRdb has only the in-frame clones, and not every one. This sample has 150,000 to 200,000 clones; roughly 90% occur once, and the top ten carry 2% to 3%. Source: peripheral blood, taken on day 0 of AZD1222 vaccination. The receptors shown here come from an adult in good health.

The chain recombines TRBV20-1 with TRBJ2-1; D call uncertain. Trimming removed 6 bases from V and 5 bases from J, with 11 bases in between. Looked up from germline, CDR1 is DFQATT and CDR2 is SNEGSKA (reference sequence). The CDR3 extends over 12 amino acids. The CDR3 bases are TGCAGTGCGAGTCGGGCCCACAATGAGCAGTTCTTC. Protein: CSASRAHNEQFF.

This chain links TRBV3-1 (or the pseudogene TRBV3-2) with TRBJ2-7, with TRBD2 identical over 10 bases. Unmatched junction bases numbered 6, after V lost 3 bases and J lost 4 bases. This CDR3 contains 15 residues. The germline V gene has CDR1 LGHDT and CDR2 YNNKEL (reference sequence). This CDR3 is CASSHASGSIYEQYF. The CDR3 nucleotides read TGTGCCAGCAGCCACGCTAGCGGGAGCATTTACGAGCAGTACTTC.

J is TRBJ2-2 and V is TRBV7-2; no clear D gene. Germline V lookup: CDR1 SGHTA, CDR2 FQGNSA. With 6 bases removed from V and 0 bases from J, the gap between germline ends came to 8 bases. This CDR3 region has 14 residues. CDR3 in amino acids: CASSSLTNTGELFF. The CDR3 region has the DNA TGTGCCAGCAGTTCCCTAACGAACACCGGGGAGCTGTTTTTT. Full variable domain (rest looked up from reference TRBV7-2 and TRBJ2-2): GAGVSQSPSNKVTEKGKDVELRCDPISGHTALYWYRQSLGQGLEFLIYFQGNSAPDKSGLPSDRFSAERTGGSVSTLTIQRTQQEDSAVYLCASSSLTNTGELFFGEGSRLTVL.

The rearrangement links TRBV10-2 to TRBJ2-6; D is ambiguous. The germline gives CDR1 WSHSY, CDR2 SAAADI. V lost 8 bases and J 4 bases, leaving 9 bases between the germline ends. The CDR3 runs to 13 residues. For the CDR3, the DNA is TGCGCCAGCCTGACGTTAGGGGCCAACGTCCTGACTTTC. Encoded protein: CASLTLGANVLTF.

The chain recombines TRBV6-1 with TRBJ2-7; possible D gene TRBD2, 5 bases. Trimming removed 0 bases from V and 3 bases from J, with 6 bases in between. Germline assignment: CDR1 MNHNS and CDR2 SASEGT. The CDR3 extends over 13 amino acids. The chain's CDR3 is CASSEARGYEQYF. CDR3 coding DNA: TGTGCCAGCAGTGAAGCACGGGGCTACGAGCAGTACTTC.

The chain is built from TRBV7-2 and TRBJ2-7; 7 bases align to TRBD1. The CDR3 totals 14 residues. Germline lookup yields CDR1 SGHTA and CDR2 FQGNSA. The V and J ends lost 4 bases and 0 bases, in that order; junction bases with no gene match: 3. DNA of the CDR3: TGTGCCAGCAGCTCCGGGACAGTCTCCTACGAGCAGTACTTC. It translates to CASSSGTVSYEQYF.

The chain carries TRBV5-1 and TRBJ2-7, with TRBD2 identical over 7 bases. Germline assignment: CDR1 SGHRS and CDR2 YFSETQ. The CDR3 extends over 13 amino acids. Trimming at V came to 5 bases and at J to 2 bases, leaving 4 bases not matched to a gene. Written as DNA, the CDR3 is TGCGCCAGCAGATCGAGCGGGACCTACGAGCAGTACTTC. Translating it yields CASRSSGTYEQYF.

This clone was observed at least ten times. The rearrangement links TRBV19 to TRBJ2-2; weak D call: TRBD1 (6 bases). This CDR3 region has 15 residues. Per the germline V gene, CDR1 is LNHDA and CDR2 is SQIVND (reference sequence). Trimming pared 3 bases from V and 4 bases from J, leaving 12 bases between. CDR3 bases: TGTGCCAGTAGTATCAGGGGCGCGGGCACCGGGGAGCTGTTTTTT. This gives the protein CASSIRGAGTGELFF.

The chain uses TRBV28 and TRBJ2-5; D gene ambiguous. The V end lost 2 bases, the J end lost 1 base, and 14 bases lay between the germline ends. CDR1 is MDHEN, CDR2 SYDVKM, per germline. The CDR3 sequence is 16 residues long. DNA of the CDR3: TGTGCCAGCAGTTTACGGGCGGCCAACGGCCAAGAGACCCAGTACTTC. Translating gives CASSLRAANGQETQYF.

The table lists this clone with a few counts. The chain joins TRBV5-1 to TRBJ2-2, with 13 positions matching TRBD2. CDR1 and CDR2 from the germline V gene are SGHRS and YFSETQ. V trimming: 4 bases; J trimming: 5 bases; junction bases outside the gene matches: 11. This CDR3 has 18 residues. CDR3 in DNA: TGCGCCAGCAGCCAAACCCCCGGGACTAGCGGGACTACCGGGGAGCTGTTTTTT. It translates to CASSQTPGTSGTTGELFF.

The chain combines TRBV5-1 with TRBJ2-1, with 11 nucleotides matching TRBD2. This CDR3 contains 17 residues. J lost 9 bases, V lost 4 bases, and 15 bases had no gene match. Per germline, CDR1 SGHRS and CDR2 YFSETQ. The DNA for the CDR3 is TGCGCCAGCAGCCCCGGCCTTGTAGCGGGAGGGCCCGGTGAGCAGTTCTTC. The encoded protein is CASSPGLVAGGPGEQFF.

This rearrangement joins TRBV4-2 to TRBJ1-5, with D possibly matching TRBD1 (5 bases). Between the trimmed V and J ends, which lost 0 bases and 3 bases, there was a span of 12 bases. The CDR3 has 16 amino acids. Per germline, CDR1 LGHNA and CDR2 YNFKEQ. CDR3 nucleotide sequence: TGTGCCAGCAGCCAAGATGGACACCGATTCAATCAGCCCCAGCATTTT. Its translation is CASSQDGHRFNQPQHF.

This rearrangement joins TRBV6-2 or TRBV6-3 to TRBJ2-5; no clear D. Germline V lookup: CDR1 MNHEY, CDR2 SVGEGT. The CDR3 loop spans 16 amino acids. Trimming left V 6 bases short and J 0 bases short, with 17 bases between. CDR3 sequence: CASSPVYGRYQETQYF. CDR3 bases: TGTGCCAGCAGCCCCGTTTACGGCCGGTACCAAGAGACCCAGTACTTC.

The rearrangement joins TRBV18 to TRBJ1-5, with a possible D match to TRBD1 (5 bases). Per the germline V gene, CDR1 is KGHSH and CDR2 is LQKENI. The CDR3 runs 17 residues. V lost 0 bases to trimming and J lost 3 bases, with 15 bases between them. The chain's CDR3 is CASSPPSGRAYNQPQHF. The CDR3 region has the DNA TGTGCCAGCTCACCACCGTCGGGCAGGGCGTACAATCAGCCCCAGCATTTT.

This CDR3 reads CASSLSTGVHEQYF. The CDR3 DNA sequence: TGTGCCAGCAGCCTCTCAACAGGGGTTCACGAGCAGTACTTC. V usage is TRBV7-2 and J usage is TRBJ2-7, with TRBD1 matching over 7 bases. V was pared by 5 bases and J by 5 bases, with 9 bases of the junction left unmatched. The germline V gene has CDR1 SGHTA and CDR2 FQGNSA. The CDR3 totals 14 residues. Complete variable domain (other parts from reference TRBV7-2 and TRBJ2-7): GAGVSQSPSNKVTEKGKDVELRCDPISGHTALYWYRQSLGQGLEFLIYFQGNSAPDKSGLPSDRFSAERTGGSVSTLTIQRTQQEDSAVYLCASSLSTGVHEQYFGPGTRLTVT.

CDR3 region: CASSLGSRGTEAFF. The CDR3 DNA is TGTGCCAGCAGTTTAGGGTCCCGGGGGACTGAAGCTTTCTTT. This sequence joins TRBV28 and TRBJ1-1, with TRBD1 as a possible D gene (5 bases). V was clipped by 2 bases and J by 5 bases, with 12 bases between them. Germline V lookup: CDR1 MDHEN, CDR2 SYDVKM. CDR3 length: 14 amino acids.

This chain joins TRBV7-2 and TRBJ1-2; 7 nucleotides align to TRBD1. The V gene end was trimmed by 5 bases and the J gene end by 6 bases; junction bases not matched to a gene: 15. The CDR3 runs 16 residues. In germline, CDR1 is SGHTA, CDR2 FQGNSA. CDR3 nucleotides: TGTGCCAGCAGCACTAGAATCGGGACAGCCGGCGATGGCTACACCTTC. It encodes CASSTRIGTAGDGYTF.

The chain joins TRBV27 to TRBJ1-3; D uncertain. CDR3 length equals 13 residues. CDR1 MNHEY and CDR2 SMNVEV come from the germline V gene (reference sequence). V lost 6 bases and J lost 7, with 13 bases in between. The DNA for the CDR3 is TGTGCCAGCAGCCCGAACTACGGGAACACCATATATTTT. Translated, it gives CASSPNYGNTIYF.

About this clone itself: Other DNA variants within this sample encode the same CDR3. The chain joins TRBV28 to TRBJ1-1; unclear D gene. V lost 0 bases, J lost 5 bases, and 1 base lay in between. Germline V gene lookup returns CDR1 MDHEN and CDR2 SYDVKM. The CDR3 is made up of 11 amino acids. The CDR3 DNA reads TGTGCCAGCAGTTTATGGACTGAAGCTTTCTTT. Protein: CASSLWTEAFF.

The V call is TRBV19, the J call TRBJ1-2, with D unresolved. The germline V gene has CDR1 LNHDA and CDR2 SQIVND (reference sequence). The CDR3 is made up of 15 amino acids. V lost 5 bases, J lost 0 bases, and 13 bases lay in between. In DNA form, the CDR3 reads TGTGCCAGTAGTCCTACCCTCTGGACTAACTATGGCTACACCTTC. This translates into CASSPTLWTNYGYTF. The full variable domain, with the rest looked up from reference TRBV19 and TRBJ1-2, is DGGITQSPKYLFRKEGQNVTLSCEQNLNHDAMYWYRQDPGQGLRLIYYSQIVNDFQKGDIAEGYSVSREKKESFPLTVTSAQKNPTAFYLCASSPTLWTNYGYTFGSGTRLTVV.

The CDR3 DNA reads as TGTGCCAGCAGTGAAGCACATAATTCACCCCTCCACTTT. It codes for CASSEAHNSPLHF. The V gene is TRBV2, the J gene TRBJ1-6; D is ambiguous. CDR1 is SNHLY and CDR2 is FYNNEI in the germline V gene. This CDR3 has 13 residues. V dropped 0 bases and J dropped 5 bases, with 2 bases sitting between them.

The V gene is TRBV5-1, the J gene TRBJ2-7; a possible D gene is TRBD2 (6 bases). V was clipped by 0 bases and J by 1 base, with 8 bases between them. Germline CDR1 is SGHRS and CDR2 is YFSETQ. This CDR3 is built from 14 residues. CDR3 coding DNA: TGCGCCAGCAGCTTGGCGACTAGATCCTACGAGCAGTACTTC. This codes for CASSLATRSYEQYF.

The rearrangement joins TRBV6-6 to TRBJ1-5; D remains ambiguous. This CDR3 region has 15 residues. V lost 4 bases to trimming and J lost 3 bases, with 13 bases between them. CDR1 MNHNY and CDR2 SVGAGI come from the germline V gene (reference sequence). The DNA for the CDR3 is TGTGCCAGCAGTTCCCTCCCCAGTTCCAATCAGCCCCAGCATTTT. Translated: CASSSLPSSNQPQHF.

There are a few counts of this clone. This chain uses TRBV5-1 with TRBJ2-7; 10 bases agree with TRBD2. The CDR3 totals 17 residues. The ends lost 4 bases at V and 2 bases at J; junction bases unmatched: 12. Germline loops: CDR1 SGHRS, CDR2 YFSETQ. For the CDR3, the DNA is TGCGCCAGCAGCGTCGGGACTAGCGTGAGAAACACCTACGAGCAGTACTTC. Translated: CASSVGTSVRNTYEQYF.

This clone was seen just once. The chain couples TRBV19 to TRBJ2-7; 16 positions match TRBD2. V dropped 3 bases and J dropped 3; count of bases not matched to a gene: 5. Germline-derived CDR1 and CDR2 are LNHDA and SQIVND (reference sequence). The CDR3 sequence is 17 residues long. CDR3 nucleotide sequence: TGTGCCAGTAGTATGGGACTAGCGGGAGGGCTTGGCTACGAGCAGTACTTC. This sequence encodes CASSMGLAGGLGYEQYF.

This chain joins TRBV2 and TRBJ2-1; 9 nucleotides line up with TRBD2. This CDR3 contains 17 residues. Germline CDR1 reads SNHLY; CDR2 reads FYNNEI. V gave up 1 base and J gave up 7 bases; unmatched junction bases: 11. This CDR3 is CASSEEILAGVKNEQFF. The DNA for the CDR3 is TGTGCCAGCAGTGAAGAGATATTAGCGGGAGTCAAAAATGAGCAGTTCTTC.

V and J are TRBV4-2 and TRBJ1-2; the D gene is possibly TRBD1 (5 bases). Per germline, CDR1 LGHNA and CDR2 YNFKEQ. CDR3 length: 13 amino acids. Trimming took off 9 bases at V and 4 bases at J, with 15 bases between the two ends. The CDR3 region is CASRLRGGYGYTF. CDR3 bases: TGTGCCAGTAGACTTCGGGGCGGCTATGGCTACACCTTC.